Listed below are T cell receptor beta chains from one sample, sequenced in a study of shared clonotypes between healthy human individuals. Clones were read by immunoSEQ multiplex PCR, and TCRdb kept only the in-frame ones, dropping some. This sample has some 1,100,000 clones; approximately 78% occur once, and the top ten carry 0.5% to 0.6%. What was sequenced was memory CD4+ T cells from PBMCs. The receptors were gathered from a man younger than 35 in good health. Some clones in this sample may be carry-over from other donors' samples. CDR3s include the opening cysteine and the closing phenylalanine or tryptophan. The D gene is left open where the match is weak. Only some rows state a clone size, as once, few, many or a class for expanded clones.

D	size	V	J	DNA	CDR3
TRBD1	NA	TRBV6-5	TRBJ2-7	TGTGCCAGCAGTTACCAGCGTGGACAGGTGTGGGAGCAGTACTTC	CASSYQRGQVWEQYF
TRBD1	few	TRBV18	TRBJ1-2	TGTGCCAGCTCGATCAGGACAGGGGACCCCACAGACTATGGCTACACCTTC	CASSIRTGDPTDYGYTF
TRBD1	many	TRBV5-1	TRBJ2-5	TGCGCCAGCAGCGTCGGACAGGGACAAGAGACCCAGTACTTC	CASSVGQGQETQYF
NA	few	TRBV7-9	TRBJ2-1	TGTGCCAGCAGGGACAGCACCTTAGGGAATGAGCAGTTCTTC	CASRDSTLGNEQFF
TRBD2	NA	TRBV7-2	TRBJ2-7	TGTGCCAGCAGCGGCGGACTAGCCCTCTCCTACGAGCAGTACTTC	CASSGGLALSYEQYF
NA	once	TRBV9	TRBJ2-1	TGTGCCAGCAGCATGCTCCCTAGCGTTCGGGTCAATGAGCAGTTCTTC	CASSMLPSVRVNEQFF
NA	NA	TRBV15	TRBJ2-1	TGTGCCACCAGCAGAGGGGACCCTCCTAACAATGAGCAGTTCTTC	CATSRGDPPNNEQFF
TRBD1	few	TRBV19	TRBJ1-5	TGTGCCAGTAGAGACAGGGTCCATCAGCCCCAGCATTTT	CASRDRVHQPQHF
NA	once	TRBV6-6	TRBJ2-2	TGTGCCAGCAGCTCCCGAGGTGCCGAGGGCACCGGGGAGCTGTTTTTT	CASSSRGAEGTGELFF
NA	NA	TRBV5-6	TRBJ2-5	TGTGCCAGCAGCCGTTCGGGGCTGGTCCAAGAGACCCAGTACTTC	CASSRSGLVQETQYF
NA	NA	TRBV28	TRBJ1-2	TGTGCCAGCAGTTTGCGGGGGGTCTATGGCTACACCTTC	CASSLRGVYGYTF
NA	NA	TRBV14	TRBJ2-3	TGTGCCAGCAGCCAAGGACTAGGGGAGGCAGATACGCAGTATTTT	CASSQGLGEADTQYF
TRBD1	NA	TRBV28	TRBJ1-5	TGTGCCAGCAGTTTATTGCAGGGGGACCCAAATCAGCCCCAGCATTTT	CASSLLQGDPNQPQHF
NA	NA	TRBV19	TRBJ2-5	TGTGCCGCCGGGCCGGGACGAGCTTCTGGAGAGACCCAGTACTTC	CAAGPGRASGETQYF
NA	NA	TRBV15	TRBJ1-5	TGTGCCACCAGCAGAGATTACGGACACAATCAGCCCCAGCATTTT	CATSRDYGHNQPQHF
TRBD1	many	TRBV6-6	TRBJ2-7	TGTGCCAGCAGCTTTGACAGGGCCCCTCAGAACGAGCAGTACTTC	CASSFDRAPQNEQYF
NA	NA	TRBV18	TRBJ1-1	TGTGCCAGCTCACCTAGTACTTCGTACACTGAAGCTTTCTTT	CASSPSTSYTEAFF
NA	NA	TRBV28	TRBJ2-7	TGTGCCAGCAGTCCCGGGGGTGGGGGCTCCTACGAGCAGTACTTC	CASSPGGGGSYEQYF
NA	NA	TRBV11-2	TRBJ2-3	TGTGCCAGCAGTTTACTGGGGCAGTTAAGCACAGATACGCAGTATTTT	CASSLLGQLSTDTQYF
TRBD2	few	TRBV19	TRBJ2-2	TGTGCCAGTAGTCCGATAGCGGGAGCCGGGGAGCTGTTTTTT	CASSPIAGAGELFF
NA	NA	TRBV6-5	TRBJ2-5	TGTGCCAGCGTACCGGGGCTGGGGGAGTTGGAGACCCAGTACTTC	CASVPGLGELETQYF
NA	NA	TRBV4-1	TRBJ2-1	TGCGCCAGCAGCCAAGACTCCCAGCGAAGCTACAATGAGCAGTTCTTC	CASSQDSQRSYNEQFF
NA	NA	TRBV7-2	TRBJ2-7	TGTGCCAGCAGCCCCTCGACGAGCCCGGCCTACGAGCAGTACTTC	CASSPSTSPAYEQYF
NA	NA	TRBV2	TRBJ1-2	TGTGCCAGCAGCGAGGACAGCTATGGCTACACCTTC	CASSEDSYGYTF
NA	NA	TRBV6-5	TRBJ2-7	TGTGCCAGCAGTTTAACGAGGACCTACGAGCAGTACTTC	CASSLTRTYEQYF
TRBD1	NA	TRBV18	TRBJ2-7	TGTGCCAGCTCACCACGGACAGGATCCTACGAGCAGTACTTC	CASSPRTGSYEQYF
TRBD1	NA	TRBV5-4	TRBJ1-2	TGTGCCAGCAGCTCCAAGATACAGGGGACCCATGGCTACACCTTC	CASSSKIQGTHGYTF
NA	NA	TRBV6-5	TRBJ2-7	TGTGCCAGCAGACCGACCCAAAGTGGGATCGTCGAGCAGTACTTC	CASRPTQSGIVEQYF
TRBD2	NA	TRBV5-1	TRBJ2-1	TGCGCCAGCACCTGGACTAGCGGGAGCGTGAGCAGTGAGCAGTTCTTC	CASTWTSGSVSSEQFF
NA	few	TRBV19	TRBJ1-5	TGTGCCAGTAGTATAGTTCCAGGGAATGATCAGCCCCAGCATTTT	CASSIVPGNDQPQHF
NA	NA	TRBV2	TRBJ2-5	TGTGCCAGCCGTAGGGGACAAGAGACCCAGTACTTC	CASRRGQETQYF
TRBD1	NA	TRBV4-1	TRBJ1-4	TGCGCCAGCAGCAGAGGGACAGGGCAGACTAATGAAAAACTGTTTTTT	CASSRGTGQTNEKLFF
NA	NA	TRBV9	TRBJ2-1	TGTGCCAGCAGCCCCTGGAGCCGCTCCTACAATGAGCAGTTCTTC	CASSPWSRSYNEQFF
TRBD2	NA	TRBV27	TRBJ2-7	TGTGCCAGCAGTTTACGCGGGAGGGGTTACGAGCAGTACTTC	CASSLRGRGYEQYF
NA	NA	TRBV30	TRBJ1-6	TGTGCCTGGAGTGTAGAGATCGGCAGGGCCTTTGGGAATTCACCCCTCCACTTT	CAWSVEIGRAFGNSPLHF
NA	NA	TRBV6-1	TRBJ2-5	TGTGCCAGCAGTGAAATGGCTTCCGCCCGGACCCAGTACTTC	CASSEMASARTQYF
TRBD1	NA	TRBV10-3	TRBJ1-2	TGTGCCATCAGCGGACAGGAGGCTAACTATGGCTACACCTTC	CAISGQEANYGYTF
NA	NA	TRBV9	TRBJ2-3	TGTGCCAGCAGCGTAGCCTCCGGAGATACGCAGTATTTT	CASSVASGDTQYF
NA	NA	TRBV30	TRBJ1-2	TGTGCCTGGAACGACGGGAGGGATTATGGCTACACCTTC	CAWNDGRDYGYTF
NA	NA	TRBV6-6	TRBJ2-2	TGTGCCAGCAGTACGGGTGTCGGGGAGCTGTTTTTT	CASSTGVGELFF